This T cell receptor (beta chain) was recorded in a study of T cells in Graves' hyperthyroidism and ophthalmopathy. This clonotype was counted ten times or more. This CDR3 is built from 13 residues. V lost 6 bases and J lost 8, with 19 bases in between. CDR1 is GTSNPN and CDR2 is SVGIG in the germline V gene (reference sequence). Amplification targeted TCR beta CDR3 regions from RNA transcripts. The TCR CDR3 first-round RT-PCR relied on the HTBI primer set. TCRdb called the multiplex PCR reads again in MiXCR, with one record for every CDR3 protein. This sample has under 300,000 distinct CDR3 sequences, with roughly an eighth found just once.

V usage is TRBV30 and J usage is TRBJ1-2; TRBD1 might be the D (5 bases). The source is a woman in her thirties or forties with Graves' hyperthyroidism. The sequenced sample consisted of blood. CDR3 protein: CACTLDRLWGYTF. CDR3 nucleotides: TGTGCCTGCACCCTCGACAGACTTTGGGGCTACACCTTC. Using reference TRBV30 and TRBJ1-2 for the parts outside the CDR3, the full variable domain is SQTIHQWPATLVQPVGSPLSLECTVEGTSNPNLYWYRQAAGRGLQLLFYSVGIGQISSEVPQNLSASRPQDRQFILSSKKLLLSDSGFYLCACTLDRLWGYTFGSGTRLTVV.